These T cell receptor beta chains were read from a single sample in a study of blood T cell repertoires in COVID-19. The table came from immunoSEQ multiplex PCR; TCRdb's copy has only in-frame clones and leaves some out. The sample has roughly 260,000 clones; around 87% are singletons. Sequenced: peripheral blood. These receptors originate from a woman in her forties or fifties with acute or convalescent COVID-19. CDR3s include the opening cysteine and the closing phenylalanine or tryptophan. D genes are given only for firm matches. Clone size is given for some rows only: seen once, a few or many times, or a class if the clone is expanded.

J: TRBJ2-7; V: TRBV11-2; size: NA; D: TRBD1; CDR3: CASSLKGQGLYEQYF; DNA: TGTGCCAGCAGCTTAAAGGGACAGGGGCTCTACGAGCAGTACTTC
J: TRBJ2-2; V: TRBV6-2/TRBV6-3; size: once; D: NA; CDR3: CASSFLAIGELFF; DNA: TGTGCCAGCAGCTTCCTAGCTATCGGGGAGCTGTTTTTT
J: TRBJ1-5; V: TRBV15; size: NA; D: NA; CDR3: CATSSQMVQPQHF; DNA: TGTGCCACCAGCAGTCAGATGGTTCAGCCCCAGCATTTT
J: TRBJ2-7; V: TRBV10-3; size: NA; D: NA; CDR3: CAISDGALSPYEQYF; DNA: TGTGCCATCAGTGATGGAGCGCTAAGCCCCTACGAGCAGTACTTC
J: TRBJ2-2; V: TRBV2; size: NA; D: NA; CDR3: CASREDSSNTGELFF; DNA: TGTGCCAGCAGGGAGGACAGTTCGAACACCGGGGAGCTGTTTTTT
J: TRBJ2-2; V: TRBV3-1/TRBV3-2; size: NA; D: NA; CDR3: CASSSDSVTGELFF; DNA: TGTGCCAGCAGCTCGGACAGCGTCACCGGGGAGCTGTTTTTT
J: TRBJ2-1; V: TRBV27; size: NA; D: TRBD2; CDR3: CASSGASGRYTYNEQFF; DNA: TGTGCCAGCAGTGGGGCTAGCGGACGATACACCTACAATGAGCAGTTCTTC
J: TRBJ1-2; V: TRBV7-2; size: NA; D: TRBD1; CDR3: CASSSNPGQGMGGYTF; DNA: TGTGCCAGCAGCTCTAACCCGGGACAGGGGATGGGGGGCTACACCTTC
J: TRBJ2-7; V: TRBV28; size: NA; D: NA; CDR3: CASSFFRGIPYF; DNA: TGTGCCAGCAGTTTCTTCCGGGGAATACCGTACTTC
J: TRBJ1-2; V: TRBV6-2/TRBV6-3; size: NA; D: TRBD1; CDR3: CASSRGQGYGYTF; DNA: TGTGCCAGCAGCAGGGGGCAAGGCTATGGCTACACCTTC
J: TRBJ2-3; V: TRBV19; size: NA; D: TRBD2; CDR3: CASKETSGRRDTQYF; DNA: TGTGCCAGTAAAGAGACTAGCGGGAGAAGAGATACGCAGTATTTT
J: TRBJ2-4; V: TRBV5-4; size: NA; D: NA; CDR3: CASTPRGGSGNIQYF; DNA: TGTGCCAGCACCCCGAGGGGGGGCAGCGGAAACATTCAGTACTTC
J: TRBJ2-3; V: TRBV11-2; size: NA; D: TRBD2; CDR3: CASSSLAGLTDTQYF; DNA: TGTGCCAGCAGCTCACTAGCGGGGCTCACAGATACGCAGTATTTT
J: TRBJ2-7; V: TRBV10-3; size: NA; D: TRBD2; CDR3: CAISTPTSGSSYEQYF; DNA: TGTGCCATCAGTACTCCGACTAGCGGGAGCTCCTACGAGCAGTACTTC
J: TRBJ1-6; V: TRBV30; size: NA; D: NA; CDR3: CAWSVAQDSPLHF; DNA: TGTGCCTGGAGTGTCGCCCAGGATTCACCCCTCCACTTT
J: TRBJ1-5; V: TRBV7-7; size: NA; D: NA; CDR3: CASSHPREGSEPQHF; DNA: TGTGCCAGCAGCCACCCGCGCGAGGGTTCGGAACCCCAGCATTTT
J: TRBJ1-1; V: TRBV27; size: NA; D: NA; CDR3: CASSVQGSNTEAFF; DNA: TGTGCCAGCAGTGTACAGGGCTCGAACACTGAAGCTTTCTTT
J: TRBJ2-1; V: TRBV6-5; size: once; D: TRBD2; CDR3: CASNLLAGGVDEQFF; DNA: TGTGCCAGCAACCTACTAGCGGGAGGGGTGGATGAGCAGTTCTTC
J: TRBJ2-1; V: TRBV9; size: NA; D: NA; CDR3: CASSVDGEQFF; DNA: TGTGCCAGCAGCGTAGACGGTGAGCAGTTCTTC
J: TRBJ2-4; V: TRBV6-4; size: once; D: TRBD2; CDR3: CARDLPGLARLQYF; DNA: TGTGCCAGAGACTTACCGGGACTAGCGAGACTTCAGTACTTC
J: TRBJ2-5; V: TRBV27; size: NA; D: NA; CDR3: CASSPPSLETQYF; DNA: TGTGCCAGCAGTCCGCCCAGTTTAGAGACCCAGTACTTC
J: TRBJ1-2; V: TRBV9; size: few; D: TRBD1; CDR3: CASSVATGTDGYTF; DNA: TGTGCCAGCAGCGTAGCAACCGGGACAGATGGCTACACCTTC
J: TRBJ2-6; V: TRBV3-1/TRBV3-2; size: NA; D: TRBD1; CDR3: CASSPPGQGHNVLTF; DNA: TGTGCCAGCAGCCCACCGGGACAGGGCCACAACGTCCTGACTTTC
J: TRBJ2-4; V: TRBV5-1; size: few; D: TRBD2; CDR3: CASSKHTGTSGKDIQYF; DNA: TGCGCCAGCAGCAAGCATACCGGGACTAGCGGGAAGGACATTCAGTACTTC
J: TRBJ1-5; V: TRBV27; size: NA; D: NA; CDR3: CASSLSRGAGNQPQHF; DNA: TGTGCCAGCAGTTTATCTCGGGGGGCAGGAAATCAGCCCCAGCATTTT
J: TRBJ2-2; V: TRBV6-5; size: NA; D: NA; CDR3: CASSYDPGLGGELFF; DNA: TGTGCCAGCAGTTACGATCCAGGCTTGGGCGGGGAGCTGTTTTTT
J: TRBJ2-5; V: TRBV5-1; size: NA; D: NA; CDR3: CASSLGGKETQYF; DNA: TGCGCCAGCAGCTTGGGCGGAAAAGAGACCCAGTACTTC
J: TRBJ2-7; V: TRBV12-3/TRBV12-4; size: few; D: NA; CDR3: CASSDGQSYEQYF; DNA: TGTGCCAGCAGCGACGGACAGAGCTACGAGCAGTACTTC
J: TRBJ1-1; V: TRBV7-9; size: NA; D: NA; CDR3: CASKIQGSTEAFF; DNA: TGTGCCAGCAAAATACAGGGCTCCACTGAAGCTTTCTTT
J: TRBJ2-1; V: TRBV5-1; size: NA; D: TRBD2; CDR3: CASSLALAGGLNEQFF; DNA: TGCGCCAGCAGCTTGGCCTTAGCGGGAGGCCTCAATGAGCAGTTCTTC
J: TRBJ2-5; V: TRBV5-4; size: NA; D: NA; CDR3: CASSWGGRGPQETQYF; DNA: TGTGCCAGCAGCTGGGGGGGCAGGGGCCCCCAAGAGACCCAGTACTTC
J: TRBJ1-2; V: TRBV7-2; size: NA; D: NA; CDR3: CASSLELTGRTVANYGYTF; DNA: TGTGCCAGCAGCTTAGAATTGACAGGTAGAACTGTGGCTAACTATGGCTACACCTTC